These 22 T cell receptor beta chains came from one sample sequenced in a study of T-cell memory formation after mild COVID-19. TCRdb itself ran the 5' RACE reads through MiXCR, one entry per CDR3 protein. The data show under 650,000 distinct CDR3 sequences, roughly 18% seen once. Sequencing was performed on PBMCs or a T cell subset sorted from them (not recorded which). The receptors here all came from an adult woman who had mild COVID-19 (a few samples of this study predate the infection). Cell type and time point are not known.

CDR3 residues: CATSSVPGQGDTAEAFF. The CDR3 nucleotides are TGTGCCACCAGCTCGGTCCCGGGACAGGGAGATACGGCTGAAGCTTTCTTT. The gene calls are TRBV24-1 and TRBJ1-1; TRBD1 matches at 9 bases. The CDR3 is 17 amino acids. Germline CDR1 KGHDR, CDR2 SFDVKD. J was trimmed by 6 bases and V by 7 bases; bases with no gene match: 17.

A few counts support this clonotype. The chain recombines TRBV29-1 with TRBJ2-7; the D call may be TRBD1 or TRBD2 (5 bases each). The germline V and J ends were trimmed by 6 bases and 3 bases, with 15 bases remaining between them. In germline, CDR1 is SQVTM, CDR2 ANQGSEA. The CDR3 has 13 amino acids. The CDR3 DNA sequence: TGCAGCGTCGAGGGGCAGGATAACTACGAGCAGTACTTC. Encoded protein: CSVEGQDNYEQYF.

This clonotype was observed a handful of times. CDR3 bases: TGTGCCAGCAGCTTCTGGACAGGAACGAATGAAAAACTGTTTTTT. Translating it yields CASSFWTGTNEKLFF. This chain uses TRBV7-2 with TRBJ1-4; 7 nucleotides align to TRBD1. This CDR3 is built from 15 residues. Trimming took 3 bases from V and 5 from J; bases not matched to a gene: 6. From germline, CDR1 is SGHTA and CDR2 FQGNSA.

The V gene is TRBV9, the J gene TRBJ2-2, with D tentatively TRBD1 or TRBD2 (6 bases each). The germline gives CDR1 SGDLS, CDR2 YYNGEE. The CDR3 is 15 amino acids. Deletions cut 3 bases from V and 5 bases from J, with 14 bases between. The CDR3 sequence is CASSAGRGGTGELFF. For the CDR3, the DNA is TGTGCCAGCAGCGCGGGAAGAGGGGGGACCGGGGAGCTGTTTTTT.

The chain couples TRBV11-3 to TRBJ2-7; D may be TRBD1 (5 bases). V was shortened by 5 bases and J by 0 bases, with 11 bases between the two germline ends. CDR1 is SGHNT and CDR2 is YENEEA in the germline V gene. There are 14 residues in the CDR3. CDR3 protein: CASSQTGPSYEQYF. DNA for the CDR3: TGTGCCAGCAGCCAAACAGGCCCCTCCTACGAGCAGTACTTC. Looking up the rest from reference TRBV11-3 and TRBJ2-7 gives the full variable domain: EAGVVQSPRYKIIEKKQPVAFWCNPISGHNTLYWYLQNLGQGPELLIRYENEEAVDDSQLPKDRFSAERLKGVDSTLKIQPAELGDSAVYLCASSQTGPSYEQYFGPGTRLTVT.

This clonotype was observed a handful of times. The chain uses TRBV24-1 and TRBJ2-1; TRBD2 matches 12 bases. CDR3 length: 17 residues. Germline CDR1 reads KGHDR; CDR2 reads SFDVKD. Germline trimming cut 7 bases from V and 3 bases from J; bases unmatched to any gene: 9. The CDR3 loop is CATSRPASGGVYNEQFF. In DNA, the CDR3 is TGTGCCACCAGCCGCCCAGCTAGCGGGGGGGTCTACAATGAGCAGTTCTTC.

In its sample, this clonotype was seen a few times. The rearrangement joins TRBV7-2 to TRBJ1-1, with 8 positions matching TRBD1. The trim removed 4 bases at V and 4 bases at J, leaving 8 bases unmatched. The length of the CDR3 is 15 residues. Germline CDR1 is SGHTA and CDR2 is FQGNSA. CDR3 sequence: CASSSGQGLTTEAFF. CDR3 nucleotides: TGTGCCAGCAGCTCCGGACAGGGTCTGACCACTGAAGCTTTCTTT.

V is TRBV14 and J is TRBJ1-6; the D is unclear. The ends were cut back, 3 bases at V and 4 bases at J, with 7 bases in the middle. CDR1 is SGHDN, CDR2 FVKESK, per germline. This CDR3 is built from 14 residues. The CDR3 reads CASSHQGYNSPLHF. CDR3 DNA sequence: TGTGCCAGCAGCCATCAAGGTTATAATTCACCCCTCCACTTT.

The rearrangement joins TRBV2 to TRBJ1-2, with 9 bases fitting TRBD1. Germline V gene sequence: CDR1 SNHLY, CDR2 FYNNEI. Trimming at V came to 5 bases and at J to 4 bases, leaving 11 bases not matched to a gene. The CDR3 runs to 16 residues. This chain's CDR3 is CASSYSGQGVPYGYTF. CDR3 DNA sequence: TGTGCCAGCAGTTACTCGGGACAGGGAGTACCCTATGGCTACACCTTC. Based on the CDR3 plus reference TRBV2 and TRBJ1-2, the full variable domain is EPEVTQTPSHQVTQMGQEVILRCVPISNHLYFYWYRQILGQKVEFLVSFYNNEISEKSEIFDDQFSVERPDGSNFTLKIRSTKLEDSAMYFCASSYSGQGVPYGYTFGSGTRLTVV.

The J gene is TRBJ2-7, the V gene TRBV12-3 or TRBV12-4, with 11 bases aligning to TRBD2. The CDR3 covers 15 residues. V was clipped by 5 bases and J by 6 bases; unmatched bases: 9. CDR3 nucleotides: TGTGCCAGCAGTCGGGAGACTAGCGGGATTAGCGAGCAGTACTTC. Protein: CASSRETSGISEQYF.

A few counts support this clonotype. CDR3 sequence reads: CASSLKTGLAGTGELFF. For the CDR3, the DNA is TGTGCCAGCAGCTTAAAAACGGGACTAGCCGGCACCGGGGAGCTGTTTTTT. The V call is TRBV7-6, the J call TRBJ2-2; TRBD2 matches at 9 bases. The germline gives CDR1 SGHVS, CDR2 FNYEAQ. This CDR3 comprises 17 residues. V was pared by 2 bases and J by 4 bases, with 8 bases of the junction left unmatched.

The chain combines TRBV5-4 with TRBJ2-5; D could derive from TRBD1 or TRBD2 (6 bases each). Germline V lookup: CDR1 SGHNT, CDR2 YYREEE (reference sequence). The CDR3 consists of 14 residues. V lost 7 bases, J lost 5 bases, and 18 bases lay in between. CDR3 bases: TGTGCCAGCGCACAAAGGGGGGCGGAGGAGACCCAGTACTTC. Protein product: CASAQRGAEETQYF. Combining the CDR3 with reference TRBV5-4 and TRBJ2-5 gives the whole variable domain ETGVTQSPTHLIKTRGQQVTLRCSSQSGHNTVSWYQQALGQGPQFIFQYYREEENGRGNFPPRFSGLQFPNYSSELNVNALELDDSALYLCASAQRGAEETQYFGPGTRLLVL.

This clonotype was observed a handful of times. The rearrangement uses TRBV12-3 or TRBV12-4 and TRBJ2-1; 12 nucleotides align to TRBD2. V lost 6 bases, J lost 7 bases, and 4 bases stayed unmatched. This CDR3 is built from 14 residues. The CDR3 DNA reads as TGTGCCAGCAGGCTAGCGGGAGGGCTTAATGAGCAGTTCTTC. Its translation: CASRLAGGLNEQFF.

Only a few counts were recorded for this clonotype. An end of the junction differs from the germline gene, which may be a read error. This chain connects TRBV12-3 or TRBV12-4 to TRBJ2-3; no firm D call. The CDR3 contains 11 residues. The DNA for the CDR3 is TGTGCCAGCAGTTTATCAGATACGCATTATTTT. It specifies CASSLSDTHYF.

The sample holds a few counts of this clonotype. This chain connects TRBV20-1 to TRBJ2-1; 7 nucleotides line up with TRBD1. J was trimmed by 5 bases and V by 3 bases; bases with no gene match: 1. This CDR3 region has 12 residues. Germline CDR1 and CDR2: DFQATT and SNEGSKA (reference sequence). DNA of the CDR3: TGCAGTGCTAGGGGACAGCACAATGAGCAGTTCTTC. Residues: CSARGQHNEQFF.

V and J are TRBV5-1 and TRBJ2-1, with D unclear. The CDR3 contains 14 residues. CDR1 and CDR2 (germline): SGHRS, YFSETQ. Between the trimmed V and J ends, which lost 3 bases and 3 bases, there was a span of 10 bases. This chain's CDR3 is CASSSYDGYNEQFF. The CDR3 coding sequence is TGCGCCAGCAGCTCGTATGACGGCTACAATGAGCAGTTCTTC. Drawing the rest from reference TRBV5-1 and TRBJ2-1, the complete variable domain is KAGVTQTPRYLIKTRGQQVTLSCSPISGHRSVSWYQQTPGQGLQFLFEYFSETQRNKGNFPGRFSGRQFSNSRSEMNVSTLELGDSALYLCASSSYDGYNEQFFGPGTRLTVL.

The V gene is TRBV12-3 or TRBV12-4, the J gene TRBJ2-7; 7 nucleotides align to TRBD2. V was pared by 6 bases and J by 1 base, with 6 bases of the junction left unmatched. The CDR3 is made up of 14 amino acids. CDR3 nucleotide sequence: TGTGCCAGCAGCCTTCTAGCGGATTCCTACGAGCAGTACTTC. Translated, it gives CASSLLADSYEQYF.

The sample holds a few counts of this clonotype. The CDR3 DNA sequence: TGTGCCAGCAGCTTAGCCGGTGTTGGCTACACCTTC. Its protein is CASSLAGVGYTF. J is TRBJ1-2 and V is TRBV7-2; D unresolved. The CDR3 spans 12 residues. V lost 0 bases and J lost 7, with 6 bases in between. Per the germline V gene, CDR1 is SGHTA and CDR2 is FQGNSA. Supplemented by reference TRBV7-2 and TRBJ1-2, the full variable domain reads GAGVSQSPSNKVTEKGKDVELRCDPISGHTALYWYRQSLGQGLEFLIYFQGNSAPDKSGLPSDRFSAERTGGSVSTLTIQRTQQEDSAVYLCASSLAGVGYTFGSGTRLTVV.

The genes are TRBV7-3 and TRBJ2-3, with 7 bases fitting TRBD1. CDR1 is SGHTA and CDR2 is FQGTGA in the germline V gene. The CDR3 extends over 17 amino acids. J was trimmed by 4 bases and V by 4 bases; bases with no gene match: 14. The CDR3 DNA sequence: TGTGCCAGCAGCTCACGAGGGAGAGGGGGCGCAGCAGATACGCAGTATTTT. Amino acids: CASSSRGRGGAADTQYF.

V is TRBV24-1 and J is TRBJ2-3; D perhaps matches TRBD2 (6 bases). Germline V lookup: CDR1 KGHDR, CDR2 SFDVKD. This CDR3 spans 15 amino acids. The germline V and J ends were trimmed by 4 bases and 3 bases, with 13 bases remaining between them. The CDR3 spells CATSEPGGSTDTQYF. CDR3 nucleotide sequence: TGTGCCACCAGTGAGCCTGGGGGGAGTACAGATACGCAGTATTTT.

The sample holds a few counts of this clonotype. This chain joins TRBV5-1 and TRBJ2-4, with a tentative D call TRBD2 (5 bases). CDR1 is SGHRS, CDR2 YFSETQ, per germline. The V and J ends lost 4 bases and 2 bases respectively, with 10 bases between them. CDR3 size: 14 residues. CDR3 sequence: CASSVGESKNIQYF. The CDR3 DNA sequence: TGCGCCAGCAGCGTCGGGGAGTCCAAAAACATTCAGTACTTC. Supplemented by reference TRBV5-1 and TRBJ2-4, the full variable domain reads KAGVTQTPRYLIKTRGQQVTLSCSPISGHRSVSWYQQTPGQGLQFLFEYFSETQRNKGNFPGRFSGRQFSNSRSEMNVSTLELGDSALYLCASSVGESKNIQYFGAGTRLSVL.

The rearrangement links TRBV12-3 or TRBV12-4 to TRBJ1-1; D ambiguous. V was clipped by 6 bases and J by 5 bases, with 16 bases between them. The CDR3 sequence is 14 residues long. The CDR3, as DNA: TGTGCCAGCAGCCACGGCAGGCTCGGAACTGAAGCTTTCTTT. Protein sequence: CASSHGRLGTEAFF.